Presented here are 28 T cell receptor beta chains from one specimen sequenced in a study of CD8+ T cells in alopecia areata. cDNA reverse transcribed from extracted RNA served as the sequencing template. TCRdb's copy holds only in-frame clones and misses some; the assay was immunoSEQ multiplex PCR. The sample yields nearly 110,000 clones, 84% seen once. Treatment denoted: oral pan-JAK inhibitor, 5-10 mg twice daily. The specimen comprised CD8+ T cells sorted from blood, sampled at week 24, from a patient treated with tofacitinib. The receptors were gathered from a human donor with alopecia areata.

CDR3 residues: CASMGTEAFF. The CDR3 DNA reads TGTGCCAGCATGGGGACTGAAGCTTTCTTT. The chain uses TRBV27 and TRBJ1-1; no reliable D call. Germline V gene sequence: CDR1 MNHEY, CDR2 SMNVEV (reference sequence). V shed 7 bases and J shed 5 bases, with 5 bases lying between them. The length of the CDR3 is 10 residues.

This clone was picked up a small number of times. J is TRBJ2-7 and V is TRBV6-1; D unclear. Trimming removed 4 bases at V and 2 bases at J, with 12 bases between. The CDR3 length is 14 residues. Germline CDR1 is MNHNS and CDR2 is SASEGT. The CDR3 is CASSVGGGTYEQYF. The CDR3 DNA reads TGTGCCAGCAGTGTGGGCGGTGGGACCTACGAGCAGTACTTC.

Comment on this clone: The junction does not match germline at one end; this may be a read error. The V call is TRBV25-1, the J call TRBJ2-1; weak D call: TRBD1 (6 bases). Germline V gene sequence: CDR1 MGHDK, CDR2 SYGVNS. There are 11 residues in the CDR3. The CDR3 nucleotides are TGTGCCAGCAGTGATCCCGGGACAATCATCTTC. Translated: CASSDPGTIIF.

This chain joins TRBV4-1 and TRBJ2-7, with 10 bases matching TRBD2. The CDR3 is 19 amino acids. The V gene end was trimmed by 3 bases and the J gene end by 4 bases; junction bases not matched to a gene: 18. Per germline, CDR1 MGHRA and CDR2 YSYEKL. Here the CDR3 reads CASSQTTSGVGGRFYEQYF. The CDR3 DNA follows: TGCGCCAGCAGCCAGACCACTAGCGGGGTTGGTGGGAGGTTTTACGAGCAGTACTTC.

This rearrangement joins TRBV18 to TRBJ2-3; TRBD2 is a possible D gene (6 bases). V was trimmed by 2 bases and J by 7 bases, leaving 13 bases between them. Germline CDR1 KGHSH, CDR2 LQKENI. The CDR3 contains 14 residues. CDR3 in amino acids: CASSPSGYMNTQYF. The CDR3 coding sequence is TGTGCCAGCTCACCAAGCGGGTACATGAATACGCAGTATTTT.

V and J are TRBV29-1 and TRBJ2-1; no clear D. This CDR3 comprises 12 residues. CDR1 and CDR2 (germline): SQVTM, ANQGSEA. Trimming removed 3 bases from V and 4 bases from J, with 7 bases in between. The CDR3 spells CSVESSYNEQFF. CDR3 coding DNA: TGCAGCGTTGAGAGCAGTTACAATGAGCAGTTCTTC.

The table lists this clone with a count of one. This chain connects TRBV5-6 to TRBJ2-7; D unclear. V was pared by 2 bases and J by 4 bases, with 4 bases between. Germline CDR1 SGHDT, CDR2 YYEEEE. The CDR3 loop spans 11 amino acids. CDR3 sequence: CASSFGYEQYF. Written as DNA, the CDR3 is TGTGCCAGCAGCTTTGGGTACGAGCAGTACTTC.

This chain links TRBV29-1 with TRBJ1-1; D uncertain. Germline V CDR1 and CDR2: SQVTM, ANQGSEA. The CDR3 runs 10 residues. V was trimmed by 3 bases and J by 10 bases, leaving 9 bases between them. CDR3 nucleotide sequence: TGCAGCGTTGACGACTTCGGAGCTTTCTTT. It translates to CSVDDFGAFF. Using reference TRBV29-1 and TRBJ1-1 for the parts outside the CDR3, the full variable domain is SAVISQKPSRDICQRGTSLTIQCQVDSQVTMMFWYRQQPGQSLTLIATANQGSEATYESGFVIDKFPISRPNLTFSTLTVSNMSPEDSSIYLCSVDDFGAFFGQGTRLTVV.

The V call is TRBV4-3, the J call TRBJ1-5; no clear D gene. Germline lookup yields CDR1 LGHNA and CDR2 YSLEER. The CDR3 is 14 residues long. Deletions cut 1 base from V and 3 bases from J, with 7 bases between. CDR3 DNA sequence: TGCGCCAGCAGCCAAGGAACCATCAATCAGCCCCAGCATTTT. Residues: CASSQGTINQPQHF.

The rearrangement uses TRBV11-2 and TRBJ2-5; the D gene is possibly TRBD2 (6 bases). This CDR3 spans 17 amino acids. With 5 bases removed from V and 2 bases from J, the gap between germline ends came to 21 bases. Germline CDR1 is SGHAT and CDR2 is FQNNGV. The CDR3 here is CASSTKYQAGLQETQYF. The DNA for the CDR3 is TGTGCCAGCAGCACCAAATACCAAGCGGGTTTACAAGAGACCCAGTACTTC.

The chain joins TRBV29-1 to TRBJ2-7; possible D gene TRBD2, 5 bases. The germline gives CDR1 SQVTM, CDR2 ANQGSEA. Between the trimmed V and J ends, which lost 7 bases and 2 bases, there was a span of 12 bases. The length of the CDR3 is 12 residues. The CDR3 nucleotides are TGCAGCGCCCGATGGGGAGCCTACGAGCAGTACTTC. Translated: CSARWGAYEQYF.

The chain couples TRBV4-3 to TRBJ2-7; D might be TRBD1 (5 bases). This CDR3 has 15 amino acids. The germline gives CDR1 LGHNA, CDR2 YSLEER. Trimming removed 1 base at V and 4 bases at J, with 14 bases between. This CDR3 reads CASSQGYGASYEQYF. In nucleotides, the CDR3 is TGCGCCAGCAGCCAAGGATATGGGGCATCTTACGAGCAGTACTTC.

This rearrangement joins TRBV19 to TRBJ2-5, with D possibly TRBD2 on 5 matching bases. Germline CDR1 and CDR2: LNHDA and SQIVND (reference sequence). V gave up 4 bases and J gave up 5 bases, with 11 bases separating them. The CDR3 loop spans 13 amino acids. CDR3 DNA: TGTGCCAGTAGTACAGCGGCATGGGAGACCCAGTACTTC. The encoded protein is CASSTAAWETQYF.

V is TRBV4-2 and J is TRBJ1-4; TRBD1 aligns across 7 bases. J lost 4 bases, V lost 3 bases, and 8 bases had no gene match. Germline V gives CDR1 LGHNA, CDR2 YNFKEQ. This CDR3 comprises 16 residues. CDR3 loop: CASSQIPGQINEKLFF. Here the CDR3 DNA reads TGTGCCAGCAGCCAGATTCCGGGACAGATTAATGAAAAACTGTTTTTT.

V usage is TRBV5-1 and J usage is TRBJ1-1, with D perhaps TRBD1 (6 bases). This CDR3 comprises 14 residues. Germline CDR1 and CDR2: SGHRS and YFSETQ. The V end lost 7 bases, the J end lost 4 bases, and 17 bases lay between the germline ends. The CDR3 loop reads CASRSRGRFTEAFF. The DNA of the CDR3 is TGCGCCAGCCGATCGCGGGGGCGGTTCACTGAAGCTTTCTTT.

The CDR3 DNA reads TGTGCCAGCAGCTTAGTACCCGGGGACGCCTACAATGAGCAGTTCTTC. Its protein is CASSLVPGDAYNEQFF. The chain combines TRBV11-1 with TRBJ2-1; D is tentatively TRBD1 or TRBD2 (5 bases each). The CDR3 has 16 amino acids. Trimming removed 1 base from V and 2 bases from J, with 12 bases in between. Germline loops: CDR1 SGHAT, CDR2 FQDESV (reference sequence).

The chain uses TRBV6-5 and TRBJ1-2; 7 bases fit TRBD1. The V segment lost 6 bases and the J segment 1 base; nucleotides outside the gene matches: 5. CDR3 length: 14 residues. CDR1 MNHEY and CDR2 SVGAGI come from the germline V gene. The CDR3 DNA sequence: TGTGCCAGCAGCAAGACAGGGAATAACTATGGCTACACCTTC. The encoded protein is CASSKTGNNYGYTF.

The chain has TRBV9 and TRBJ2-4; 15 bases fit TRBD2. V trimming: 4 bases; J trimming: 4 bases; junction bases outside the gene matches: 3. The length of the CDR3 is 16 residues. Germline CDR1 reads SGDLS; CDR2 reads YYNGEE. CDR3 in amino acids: CASSPGLAGGKNIQYF. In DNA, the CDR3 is TGTGCCAGCAGCCCGGGACTAGCGGGGGGAAAAAACATTCAGTACTTC.

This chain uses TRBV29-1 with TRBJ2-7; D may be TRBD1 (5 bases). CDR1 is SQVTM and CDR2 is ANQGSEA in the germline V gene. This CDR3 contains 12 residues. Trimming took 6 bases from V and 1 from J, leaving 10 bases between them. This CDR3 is CSVETVSYEQYF. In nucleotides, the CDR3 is TGCAGCGTCGAGACAGTATCCTACGAGCAGTACTTC.

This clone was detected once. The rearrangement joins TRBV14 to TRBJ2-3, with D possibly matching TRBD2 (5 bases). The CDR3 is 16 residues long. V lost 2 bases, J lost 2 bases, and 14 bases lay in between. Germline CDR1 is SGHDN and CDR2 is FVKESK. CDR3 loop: CASSQPGFRATDTQYF. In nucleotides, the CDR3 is TGTGCCAGCAGCCAACCGGGGTTTAGGGCCACAGATACGCAGTATTTT.

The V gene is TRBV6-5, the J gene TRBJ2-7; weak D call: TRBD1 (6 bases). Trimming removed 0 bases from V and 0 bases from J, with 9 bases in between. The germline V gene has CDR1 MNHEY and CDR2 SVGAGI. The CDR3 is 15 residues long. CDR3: CASSYSLDSSYEQYF. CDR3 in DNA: TGTGCCAGCAGTTACTCACTGGACAGCTCCTACGAGCAGTACTTC.

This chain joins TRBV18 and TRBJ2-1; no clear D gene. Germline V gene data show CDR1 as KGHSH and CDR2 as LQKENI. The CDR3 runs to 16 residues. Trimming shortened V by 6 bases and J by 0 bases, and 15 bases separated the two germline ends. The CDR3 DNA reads TGTGCCAGCTCTCAAGGGTCTTCGGGCTCCTACAATGAGCAGTTCTTC. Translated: CASSQGSSGSYNEQFF.

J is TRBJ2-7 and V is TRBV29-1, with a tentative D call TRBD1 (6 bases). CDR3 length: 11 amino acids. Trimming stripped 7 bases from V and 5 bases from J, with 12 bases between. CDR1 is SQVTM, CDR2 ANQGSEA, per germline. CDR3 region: CSGEDRDEQYF. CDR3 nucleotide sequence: TGCAGCGGCGAGGACAGAGACGAGCAGTACTTC.

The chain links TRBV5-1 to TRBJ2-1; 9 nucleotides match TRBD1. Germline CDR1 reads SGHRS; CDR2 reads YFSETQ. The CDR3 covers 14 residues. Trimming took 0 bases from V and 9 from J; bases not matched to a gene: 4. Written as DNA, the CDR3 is TGCGCCAGCAGCTTGGGACAGGGGGAGGGTGAGCAGTTCTTC. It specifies CASSLGQGEGEQFF.

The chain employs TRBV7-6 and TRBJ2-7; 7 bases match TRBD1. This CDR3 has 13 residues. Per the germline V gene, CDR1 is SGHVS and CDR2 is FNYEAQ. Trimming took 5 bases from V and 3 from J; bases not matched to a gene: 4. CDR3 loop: CASSPRQGYEQYF. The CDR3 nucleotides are TGTGCCAGCAGCCCGCGACAGGGCTACGAGCAGTACTTC.

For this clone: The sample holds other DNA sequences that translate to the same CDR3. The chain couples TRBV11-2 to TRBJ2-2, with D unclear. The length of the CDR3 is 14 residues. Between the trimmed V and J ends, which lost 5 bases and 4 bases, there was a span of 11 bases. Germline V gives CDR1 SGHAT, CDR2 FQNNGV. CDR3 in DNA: TGTGCCAGCAGCCCTCGGACGTTCACCGGGGAGCTGTTTTTT. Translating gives CASSPRTFTGELFF.

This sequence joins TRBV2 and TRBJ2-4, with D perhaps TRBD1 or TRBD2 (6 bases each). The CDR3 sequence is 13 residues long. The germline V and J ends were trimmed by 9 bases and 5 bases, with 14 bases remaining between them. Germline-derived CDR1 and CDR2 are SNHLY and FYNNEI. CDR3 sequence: CASGGGLQNIQYF. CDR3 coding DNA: TGTGCCAGTGGTGGGGGGCTGCAAAACATTCAGTACTTC.

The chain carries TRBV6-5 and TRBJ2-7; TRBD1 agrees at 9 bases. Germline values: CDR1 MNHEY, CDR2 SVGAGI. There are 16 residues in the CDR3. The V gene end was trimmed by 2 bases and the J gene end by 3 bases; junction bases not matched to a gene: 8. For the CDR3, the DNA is TGTGCCAGCAGTTACGAAGGACAGGGGAAAAACTACGAGCAGTACTTC. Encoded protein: CASSYEGQGKNYEQYF.